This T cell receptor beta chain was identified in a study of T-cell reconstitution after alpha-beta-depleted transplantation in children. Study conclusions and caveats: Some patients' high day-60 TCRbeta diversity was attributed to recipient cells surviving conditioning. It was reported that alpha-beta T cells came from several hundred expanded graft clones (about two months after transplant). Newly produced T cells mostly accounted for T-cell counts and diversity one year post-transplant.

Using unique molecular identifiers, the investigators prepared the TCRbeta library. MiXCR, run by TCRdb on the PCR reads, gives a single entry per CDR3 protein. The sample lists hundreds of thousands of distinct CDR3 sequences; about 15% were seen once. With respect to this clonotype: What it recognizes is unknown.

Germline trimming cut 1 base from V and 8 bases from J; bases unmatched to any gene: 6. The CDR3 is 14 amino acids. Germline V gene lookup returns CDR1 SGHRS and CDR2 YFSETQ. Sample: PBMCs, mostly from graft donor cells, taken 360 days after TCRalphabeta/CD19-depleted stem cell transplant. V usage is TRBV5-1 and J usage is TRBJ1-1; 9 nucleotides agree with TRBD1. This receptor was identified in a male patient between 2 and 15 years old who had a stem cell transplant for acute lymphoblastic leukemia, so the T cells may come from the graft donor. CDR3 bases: TGCGCCAGCAGCTTGATGGGACAGGGAAAAGAAGCTTTCTTT. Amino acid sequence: CASSLMGQGKEAFF.